Each of the 10 T cell receptor beta chains below was sequenced from the same sample in a study of cytomegalovirus exposure and HLA in healthy donors. Both 60 Vbeta primers and 13 Jbeta primers went into the PCR. Here immunoSEQ multiplex PCR was the method, and the copy in TCRdb shows in-frame clones only, minus some. The sample holds about 120,000 clones; roughly 74% are singletons and the top ten take 5.5% to 8.5%. The specimen was PBMCs. These receptors came from a male donor in good health and CMV-seronegative.

The V call is TRBV5-6, the J call TRBJ2-7, with no clear D. Germline lookup yields CDR1 SGHDT and CDR2 YYEEEE. V lost 1 base, J lost 8 bases, and 16 bases lay in between. This CDR3 has 14 amino acids. CDR3 bases: TGTGCCAGCAGCTTGTTCCAATGGGCTTCCCAGCAGTACTTC. Amino acid sequence: CASSLFQWASQQYF.

V and J are TRBV14 and TRBJ1-2; D not resolved. Per the germline V gene, CDR1 is SGHDN and CDR2 is FVKESK. The CDR3 runs to 14 residues. With 1 base removed from V and 6 bases from J, the gap between germline ends came to 12 bases. CDR3: CASSQVGLDHGYTF. The CDR3 DNA is TGTGCCAGCAGCCAAGTTGGGCTCGACCATGGCTACACCTTC.

This clone was observed once. The chain employs TRBV7-9 and TRBJ1-2; the D gene is possibly TRBD1 (6 bases). Germline CDR1 is SEHNR and CDR2 is FQNEAQ (reference sequence). V lost 1 base and J lost 3, with 6 bases in between. The CDR3 consists of 13 residues. The CDR3 protein is CASSLGTDYGYTF. The CDR3 DNA reads TGTGCCAGCAGCTTAGGGACAGACTATGGCTACACCTTC.

This chain joins TRBV28 and TRBJ2-3; 7 bases fit TRBD1. Germline V gene lookup returns CDR1 MDHEN and CDR2 SYDVKM. The CDR3 length is 13 residues. V trimming: 6 bases; J trimming: 4 bases; junction bases outside the gene matches: 4. As DNA, the CDR3 is TGTGCCAGCAGATTACAGGGGCCAGATACGCAGTATTTT. Translated: CASRLQGPDTQYF.

Notes on this clone: The junction departs from the called germline gene at one end, perhaps through a read error. This chain uses TRBV7-9 with TRBJ1-1; no clear D gene. Germline V gene sequence: CDR1 SEHNR, CDR2 FQNEAQ (reference sequence). The CDR3 covers 12 residues. The CDR3 is CSSSLLGSEAFF. CDR3 coding DNA: TGTTCCAGCAGCTTACTGGGCTCTGAAGCTTTCTTT.

Here the CDR3 DNA reads TGTGCCAGCAGTTTATTTGGAGCCCGATCGTACCAAGAGACCCAGTACTTC. Translating gives CASSLFGARSYQETQYF. This chain joins TRBV27 and TRBJ2-5, with D uncertain. The germline V and J ends were trimmed by 1 base and 0 bases, with 15 bases remaining between them. The CDR3 totals 17 residues. Germline loops: CDR1 MNHEY, CDR2 SMNVEV (reference sequence).

V gene TRBV5-1 combines with J gene TRBJ1-2; D is unresolved. Deletions cut 0 bases from V and 6 bases from J, with 9 bases between. This CDR3 has 13 amino acids. The germline V gene has CDR1 SGHRS and CDR2 YFSETQ. In nucleotides, the CDR3 is TGCGCCAGCAGCTTGGTGGCAGCGGATGGCTACACCTTC. Translating it yields CASSLVAADGYTF.

The count of this clone is one. The chain couples TRBV28 to TRBJ1-2; 10 nucleotides line up with TRBD1. J lost 5 bases, V lost 5 bases, and 2 bases had no gene match. This CDR3 has 13 residues. The germline V gene has CDR1 MDHEN and CDR2 SYDVKM. The CDR3 coding sequence is TGTGCCAGCAGTCCGGGACAGGGGTATGGCTACACCTTC. Protein sequence: CASSPGQGYGYTF.

This chain uses TRBV4-3 with TRBJ2-7; D possibly corresponds to TRBD1 (5 bases). The germline V and J ends were trimmed by 4 bases and 2 bases, with 15 bases remaining between them. The CDR3 has 15 amino acids. The germline CDR1 and CDR2 sequences are LGHNA and YSLEER. The chain's CDR3 is CASSPLAGPTYEQYF. Here the CDR3 DNA reads TGCGCCAGCAGCCCCTTGGCAGGGCCTACCTACGAGCAGTACTTC.

The chain recombines TRBV7-9 with TRBJ1-4; D gene unclear. Germline CDR1 SEHNR, CDR2 FQNEAQ (reference sequence). The CDR3 is made up of 14 amino acids. Trimming pared 0 bases from V and 12 bases from J, leaving 14 bases between. CDR3 protein: CASSLANPGGELFF. The DNA for the CDR3 is TGTGCCAGCAGCTTAGCTAATCCGGGCGGGGAACTGTTTTTT. Variable domain in full (rest from reference TRBV7-9 and TRBJ1-4): DTGVSQNPRHKITKRGQNVTFRCDPISEHNRLYWYRQTLGQGPEFLTYFQNEAQLEKSRLLSDRFSAERPKGSFSTLEIQRTEQGDSAMYLCASSLANPGGELFFGSGTQLSVL.